The rows below give T cell receptor beta chains drawn from one sample of a study of T cells in Graves' hyperthyroidism and ophthalmopathy. TCRdb re-analysed the multiplex PCR reads in MiXCR, keeping a single row per CDR3 protein. Of over 250,000 distinct CDR3 sequences in the sample, approximately 14% are singletons; the top ten hold 30% to 35%. Sequenced material: blood. The receptor set was obtained from a middle-aged woman with Graves' ophthalmopathy. Each CDR3 is given with its conserved first and last residue. D genes are given only for firm matches. Clone size is not always given. Where it is, it says once, few, many or a class for expanded clones.

D gene	clone size	J gene	V gene	CDR3 DNA	CDR3 protein
TRBD1	many	TRBJ1-1	TRBV2	TGTGCCAGCGGGGACAGGGAGACTGAAGCTTTCTTT	CASGDRETEAFF
.	.	TRBJ1-5	TRBV19	TGTGCCAGTAGTACCTCGACACTTTATAGCAATCAGCCCCAGCATTTT	CASSTSTLYSNQPQHF
TRBD2	many	TRBJ2-7	TRBV9	TGTGCCAGCAGCGCAGGGACTAGCGGGGTTGGGGAGCAGTACTTC	CASSAGTSGVGEQYF
.	many	TRBJ1-5	TRBV27	TGTGCCAGCAGTTTATTGGGCGGTAGCAATCAGCCCCAGCATTTT	CASSLLGGSNQPQHF
.	many	TRBJ2-3	TRBV2	TGTGCCAGCCGTTTCGATAGCTCCTCTCCCACAGATACGCAGTATTTT	CASRFDSSSPTDTQYF
.	.	TRBJ2-5	TRBV7-9	TGTGCCAGCAGCCGCTCACGGGGGATAGATGAGACCCAGTACTTC	CASSRSRGIDETQYF
TRBD2	many	TRBJ2-7	TRBV27	TGTGCCAGCAGTTTAGTGGGACTAGCGAGGAACGAGCAGTACTTC	CASSLVGLARNEQYF
.	many	TRBJ2-7	TRBV20-1	TGCAGTGCCCTGCCTCGACTGCGCTACGAGCAGTACTTC	CSALPRLRYEQYF
.	.	TRBJ1-6	TRBV11-2	TGTGCCAGCAGCCCGGGCCAACTAAGAAATTCACCCCTCCACTTT	CASSPGQLRNSPLHF
.	few	TRBJ2-1	TRBV24-1	TGTGCCACCAGTGAGTCCTTAGCAGGGTACAATGAGCAGTTCTTC	CATSESLAGYNEQFF
.	.	TRBJ2-7	TRBV27	TGTGCCAGCGGGAAGACACCCCCCTACGAGCAGTACTTC	CASGKTPPYEQYF